This T cell receptor beta chain appears in the sequencing data of a study of regulatory T cells in long-lasting Graves disease (dated by TCRdb to the early 2020s). In the study overall: Persistent Graves' disease was defined as antithyroid drug treatment for over 5 years with persistently positive TSH receptor autoantibodies. Antithyroid drugs had been taken for 8.5 to 11 years on average by persistent Graves' disease patients in the clinical cohort. Patients with persistent Graves' disease were compared with patients with newly diagnosed Graves' disease using TCR sequencing and RNA sequencing of peripheral blood. A total of 35 or so samples underwent TCR sequencing: some 13 from persistent and about 20 from newly diagnosed Graves' disease patients. The study was registered as a clinical trial and conducted in China. Beyond this particular receptor, the publication reports: Sequencing and analysis were restricted to the TCR beta chain. Persistent disease showed preferential use of TRBV28, TRBJ1-2 and TRBJ2-5, whereas newly diagnosed disease favored TRBV20-1 and TRBJ2-1. More public clonotypes were shared among persistent patients (around 3,000) than among newly diagnosed patients (under 1,000). Peripheral blood alone was examined, since thyroid tissue, which constituted the primary lesion, could not be accessed. Compared with newly diagnosed patients, persistent Graves' disease patients had lower TCR Shannon entropy and fewer highly expanded clones, which suggests clonal expansion. The authors acknowledged the small sample size as a limitation that may reduce accuracy.

Library creation used multiplex PCR. The reads were generated on an Illumina HiSeq 4000. TCR beta libraries were built with iRepertoire HTBI primers and Arm-PCR amplification of CDR3 regions. Gel purification was performed on PCR products prior to sequencing. Processing in the source paper ran as follows. Across samples, 55 to 80 TRBV and over 11 TRBJ segments were identified and used for gene usage analysis of CDR3 amino acid clonotypes. COPE and FqMerger were used to merge filtered high-quality paired reads into contigs. BLAST was used to align contigs to the IMGT TRBV, TRBD and TRBJ reference genes, and CDR3 was defined following IMGT. Highly expanded clones were defined as clonotypes with a frequency above 0.1%. Shannon entropy was used to measure repertoire diversity, and the Gini coefficient was used to measure V-J evenness. Clonotypes shared by more than one individual were considered public. Through fastp at Q25 and MiXCR, TCRdb rebuilt clones from the public reads, retaining in-frame beta chains. Entries that share a CDR3 protein sequence are merged under the most common genes and DNA. What appears here as the V and J calls and clone size reflects TCRdb's work, not the paper's. The sample table records 400,000 or so distinct CDR3 sequences; about 20% of these occur just once. The leading ten clones occupy approximately 28% of the sample.

CDR1 and CDR2 were assigned from the germline V gene as SNHLY and FYNNEI. V and J lose 5 bases and 0 bases, and a span of 11 bases separates them. The CDR3 holds 15 amino acids from the cysteine to the phenylalanine. Only CDR3 DNA is held: 45 bases, read in frame from base 1. This specimen's time point label, interpreted: persistent/refractory GD, antithyroid drugs over 5 years with positive TRAb. For both TCR sequencing and RNA sequencing, RNA was extracted from PBMCs using TRIzol. The diagnosis of Graves' disease followed American Thyroid Association guidelines. Recruitment of patients was carried out at an endocrinology department in Xi'an, China. Each patient gave approximately 8.8 milliliters of peripheral blood, collected in an EDTA anticoagulant tube. PBMCs were isolated by Ficoll Paque Plus density gradient separation without further T cell sorting. An Agilent 2100 Bioanalyzer and agarose gel were used to assess RNA quality, and a NanoDrop 2000 was used to measure RNA concentration.

This clonotype was counted ten times or more. The antigen it binds to is not known. There are no base qualities to consult, and no much larger clone falls within one base. This chain joins TRBV2 to TRBJ1-3; no D segment can be confidently identified. The receptor was derived from a female donor with Graves disease. The sample here was peripheral blood mononuclear cells (PBMCs), taken when the disease was refractory, from a patient treated with antithyroid drugs. The nucleotides are TGTGCCAGCAGTCCGACATCGAACTCTGGAAACACCATATATTTT. This encodes CASSPTSNSGNTIYF.